The sequence of this T cell receptor beta chain was determined in a study of cytomegalovirus exposure and HLA in healthy donors. General study findings and limits: Researchers counted around 150 TCR beta chains as cytomegalovirus-associated.

CDR1 and CDR2 from the germline V gene are MNHNY and SVGAGI (reference sequence). The ends lost 2 bases at V and 4 bases at J; junction bases unmatched: 9. The CDR3 is 16 amino acids. Concerning this clone: As yet, its antigen is unknown.

Use of 60 Vbeta and 13 Jbeta primers characterized the PCR. Generated by immunoSEQ multiplex PCR, the TCRdb table keeps only in-frame clones and is missing some. The repertoire has about 160,000 clones, 70% to 90% of them found once; the top ten carry nearly 2%. The chain recombines TRBV6-6 with TRBJ2-7, with TRBD2 matching 9 bases. The receptor comes from a woman under 30 in good health and CMV-seronegative. Specimen: PBMCs. DNA of the CDR3: TGTGCCAGCAGTTACCCAGGTAGCGGGAGAGGGTACGAGCAGTACTTC. Its translation is CASSYPGSGRGYEQYF.